This T cell receptor (beta chain) was sequenced during a study of T cells in Graves' hyperthyroidism and ophthalmopathy. Germline V CDR1 and CDR2: SGHVS, FQNEAQ. The V and J ends lost 3 bases and 2 bases respectively, with 16 bases between them. This CDR3 is 17 amino acids long. This clonotype has ten or more counts. What was amplified from RNA transcripts were TCR beta CDR3 regions. TCR CDR3 regions were first amplified by RT-PCR with HTBI primers. TCRdb re-called the multiplex PCR reads with MiXCR, one entry per CDR3 protein. The repertoire consists of some 560,000 distinct CDR3 sequences, with about 14% occurring once and the leading ten covering more than 11%.

This receptor was obtained from a woman in her thirties or forties with Graves' hyperthyroidism. The chain uses TRBV7-8 and TRBJ2-2; the D gene is possibly TRBD1 (6 bases). The sequenced material came from blood. The CDR3 DNA reads as TGTGCCAGCAGCTTGATTATCGTGACAGGCAACACCGGGGAGCTGTTTTTT. Translation: CASSLIIVTGNTGELFF.